This TCR beta chain stems from a study of T cells in Graves' hyperthyroidism and ophthalmopathy. Amplification of TCR beta CDR3 regions was performed using RNA transcripts as template. Primed by the HTBI set, a first-round RT-PCR was run on the TCR CDR3. MiXCR, run by TCRdb on the multiplex PCR reads, gives a single entry per CDR3 protein. The sample records about 360,000 distinct CDR3 sequences, approximately 20% being singletons. The V end was cut by 0 bases, the J end by 0 bases, with 15 bases between. The V gene's germline CDR1 is ENHRY and CDR2 SYGVKD. The CDR3 has 18 amino acids. About this clonotype itself: The antigen is unknown.

The PBMCs were sourced from fresh peripheral blood (approximately 9.6 ml). Study-wide results and caveats: Most expanded thyroid clonotypes above 0.001 recurred in blood.

The source of this sequence is a woman in her late teens or twenties with Graves' hyperthyroidism. This chain joins TRBV10-3 and TRBJ1-3; unclear D gene. Sequencing used blood. CDR3 amino acids: CAISESLKVTDSGNTIYF. The CDR3 nucleotides are TGTGCCATCAGTGAGTCTTTGAAGGTTACGGACTCTGGAAACACCATATATTTT.